The 5 T cell receptor beta chains presented below share a single source sample, sequenced in a study of cytomegalovirus exposure and HLA in healthy donors. Assay used: immunoSEQ multiplex PCR; TCRdb lists only in-frame clones, some missing. Of more than 150,000 clones in the sample, around nine tenths were seen once. Sequenced input: PBMCs. These receptors all come from a man between 18 and 29 years old in good health and CMV-seronegative.

The count of this clone is one. V and J are TRBV4-2 and TRBJ2-3; D perhaps matches TRBD2 (5 bases). Per germline, CDR1 LGHNA and CDR2 YNFKEQ. V was pared by 3 bases and J by 3 bases, with 16 bases between. This CDR3 is built from 16 residues. The CDR3 DNA reads as TGTGCCAGCAGCCACCCCGCAGCGGTTGGGACAGATACGCAGTATTTT. Encoded protein: CASSHPAAVGTDTQYF.

The gene calls are TRBV6-4 and TRBJ2-7; 7 nucleotides line up with TRBD2. After removal of 0 bases from V and 2 bases from J, the junction contained 7 bases not matched to a gene. The CDR3 runs to 16 residues. Germline V gene sequence: CDR1 MRHNA, CDR2 SNTAGT. CDR3 region: CASSDSAGTNPYEQYF. CDR3 in DNA: TGTGCCAGCAGTGACTCTGCCGGGACTAACCCCTACGAGCAGTACTTC.

This CDR3 reads CASSPWASGSSYNEQFF. CDR3 bases: TGTGCCAGCAGCCCGTGGGCTAGCGGGAGCTCCTACAATGAGCAGTTCTTC. This chain links TRBV9 with TRBJ2-1, with 10 bases lining up with TRBD2. V shed 4 bases, J shed 0 bases, and the junction held 7 bases outside the gene matches. Germline V gives CDR1 SGDLS, CDR2 YYNGEE. The CDR3 is 17 residues long.

This clone was counted a few times. The V gene is TRBV6-1, the J gene TRBJ1-4; possibly TRBD1 for D (6 bases). CDR3 length equals 18 residues. V was trimmed by 2 bases and J by 0 bases, leaving 16 bases between them. Germline CDR1 MNHNS, CDR2 SASEGT. CDR3 DNA sequence: TGTGCCAGCAGTGAATGGGCAGGGGTACAGACAACTAATGAAAAACTGTTTTTT. Translated: CASSEWAGVQTTNEKLFF.

The genes are TRBV27 and TRBJ2-3; 16 bases align to TRBD2. The V and J ends lost 7 bases and 4 bases, in that order; junction bases with no gene match: 11. Germline-derived CDR1 and CDR2 are MNHEY and SMNVEV (reference sequence). This CDR3 region has 18 residues. The CDR3 bases are TGTGCCAGCACTGGGACTAGCGGGAGGGGGTATTATGCAGATACGCAGTATTTT. The encoded protein is CASTGTSGRGYYADTQYF.